The 26 T cell receptor beta chains given below trace back to one sample, sequenced in a study of T-cell reconstitution after alpha-beta-depleted transplantation in children. Unique molecular identifiers tagged the TCRbeta library. TCRdb used MiXCR to reprocess the PCR reads, holding one entry per CDR3 protein. The sample has about 540,000 distinct CDR3 sequences, more than 20% seen once; the top ten hold less than 40%. Sequencing used PBMCs, obtained before TCRalphabeta/CD19-depleted stem cell transplant. The receptors stem from a boy less than two years old with Wiskott-Aldrich syndrome, due to receive a stem cell transplant.

This clonotype was counted once. The gene calls are TRBV5-1 and TRBJ2-2; 11 bases fit TRBD2. Germline V gene data show CDR1 as SGHRS and CDR2 as YFSETQ. With V trimmed by 3 bases and J by 5 bases, 12 bases remained unmatched. CDR3 size: 18 residues. The CDR3 DNA reads TGCGCCAGCAGCTCATTCATAGCGGGAGGGCCGAGTACCGGGGAGCTGTTTTTT. Translating gives CASSSFIAGGPSTGELFF.

The V gene is TRBV6-1, the J gene TRBJ2-1, with TRBD2 matching 10 bases. V lost 1 base to trimming and J lost 6 bases; unmatched junction nucleotides: 21. Per germline, CDR1 MNHNS and CDR2 SASEGT. This CDR3 spans 21 amino acids. In DNA form, the CDR3 reads TGTGCCAGCAGTGAAGTGGTAGCGGGAGGCTTTTCCCCACTCCATGCCAATGAGCAGTTCTTC. Protein sequence: CASSEVVAGGFSPLHANEQFF.

This clonotype was seen more than once but under ten times. V gene TRBV12-3 or TRBV12-4 combines with J gene TRBJ1-3, with 7 bases matching TRBD1. CDR3 length: 14 amino acids. V shed 5 bases and J 4 bases; nucleotides not matched to a gene: 5. CDR3: CASSPDREGNTIYF. The CDR3 nucleotides read TGTGCCAGCAGTCCCGACAGGGAAGGAAACACCATATATTTT.

This clonotype showed up just a few times. The chain has TRBV20-1 and TRBJ2-5, with TRBD2 matching 12 bases. J was trimmed by 1 base and V by 3 bases; bases with no gene match: 3. CDR3 size: 15 residues. Per the germline V gene, CDR1 is DFQATT and CDR2 is SNEGSKA (reference sequence). The CDR3: CSASLAGGSQETQYF. As DNA, the CDR3 is TGCAGTGCTAGTCTAGCGGGAGGGTCCCAAGAGACCCAGTACTTC.

The V gene is TRBV5-1, the J gene TRBJ2-2, with 7 bases lining up with TRBD1. The CDR3 length is 15 residues. With 0 bases clipped from V and 4 bases from J, the junction kept 3 bases outside the gene matches. Germline CDR1 SGHRS, CDR2 YFSETQ. CDR3 coding DNA: TGCGCCAGCAGCTTGGAACAGGGGAGCACCGGGGAGCTGTTTTTT. As protein: CASSLEQGSTGELFF.

The sample holds a few counts of this clonotype. The chain recombines TRBV6-1 with TRBJ1-1; TRBD1 matches 8 bases. V shed 6 bases, J shed 8 bases, and the junction held 11 bases outside the gene matches. CDR1 MNHNS and CDR2 SASEGT come from the germline V gene. This CDR3 is 14 amino acids long. CDR3 sequence (DNA): TGTGCCAGCAGCGCTGGGACAGGAAAAACGGAAGCTTTCTTT. It codes for CASSAGTGKTEAFF.

The rearrangement joins TRBV29-1 to TRBJ2-2, with 9 bases fitting TRBD2. This CDR3 has 14 amino acids. The germline gives CDR1 SQVTM, CDR2 ANQGSEA. The ends lost 5 bases at V and 5 bases at J; junction bases unmatched: 6. The CDR3 region is CSVKAGGGTGELFF. The CDR3 region has the DNA TGCAGCGTTAAGGCGGGAGGGGGGACCGGGGAGCTGTTTTTT.

CDR3 amino acids: CASSSQGGATEAFF. For the CDR3, the DNA is TGCGCCAGCAGCTCCCAGGGCGGGGCCACTGAAGCTTTCTTT. J is TRBJ1-1 and V is TRBV5-1, with a tentative D call TRBD1 (5 bases). The V gene lost 3 bases and the J gene lost 4 bases, with 13 bases spanning the gap. CDR1 is SGHRS and CDR2 is YFSETQ in the germline V gene. CDR3 length: 14 residues.

This rearrangement joins TRBV12-3 or TRBV12-4 to TRBJ2-7; D not resolved. The ends were cut back, 2 bases at V and 0 bases at J, with 11 bases in the middle. This CDR3 has 15 residues. The CDR3 loop is CASSLRRSFSYEQYF. The DNA for the CDR3 is TGTGCCAGCAGTTTAAGACGCTCATTCTCCTACGAGCAGTACTTC.

This clonotype was seen a handful of times. The rearrangement links TRBV27 to TRBJ2-1, with unresolved D. Germline values: CDR1 MNHEY, CDR2 SMNVEV (reference sequence). The ends were cut back, 6 bases at V and 9 bases at J, with 12 bases in the middle. The CDR3 sequence is 12 residues long. This CDR3 reads CASRIRIGEQFF. The DNA of the CDR3 is TGTGCCAGCAGGATAAGAATAGGTGAGCAGTTCTTC.

The CDR3 loop reads CSVSTSRTGELFF. In DNA form, the CDR3 reads TGCAGCGTTTCAACTAGCAGAACCGGGGAGCTGTTTTTT. This chain uses TRBV29-1 with TRBJ2-2; tentative D call: TRBD2 (6 bases). The CDR3 is 13 residues long. The V gene's germline CDR1 is SQVTM and CDR2 ANQGSEA. V lost 5 bases and J 5 bases, leaving 12 bases between the germline ends.

The table lists this clonotype with a few counts. The chain employs TRBV29-1 and TRBJ2-5; D gene unclear. Germline V lookup: CDR1 SQVTM, CDR2 ANQGSEA. This CDR3 contains 14 residues. V gave up 6 bases and J gave up 4 bases, with 18 bases separating them. CDR3 nucleotides: TGCAGCGTGACCCTCCTTATCTGGCGAGAGACCCAGTACTTC. It codes for CSVTLLIWRETQYF.

This chain links TRBV6-5 with TRBJ2-1; perhaps D is TRBD1 or TRBD2 (5 bases each). CDR3 length equals 14 residues. CDR1 MNHEY and CDR2 SVGAGI come from the germline V gene. Trimming took 4 bases from V and 9 from J, leaving 16 bases between them. CDR3 loop: CASSFRDPKREQFF. As DNA, the CDR3 is TGTGCCAGCAGTTTCCGGGACCCGAAACGTGAGCAGTTCTTC.

This clonotype has only a few counts. The chain has TRBV20-1 and TRBJ2-1, with 10 positions matching TRBD2. The CDR3 runs to 17 residues. V lost 6 bases to trimming and J lost 4 bases; unmatched junction nucleotides: 15. The germline gives CDR1 DFQATT, CDR2 SNEGSKA (reference sequence). For the CDR3, the DNA is TGCAGTGCCCAACCTTCTAGCGGGAGAAGGTATTACAATGAGCAGTTCTTC. This translates into CSAQPSSGRRYYNEQFF.

The V and J genes are TRBV20-1 and TRBJ2-1; 11 bases are a match to TRBD2. The CDR3 extends over 16 amino acids. The V segment lost 4 bases and the J segment 6 bases; nucleotides outside the gene matches: 11. Germline CDR1 and CDR2: DFQATT and SNEGSKA (reference sequence). CDR3 amino acids: CSAKKLAGGLLNEQFF. The CDR3 region has the DNA TGCAGTGCTAAAAAGTTAGCGGGAGGGCTGCTCAATGAGCAGTTCTTC.

The rearrangement uses TRBV20-1 and TRBJ2-3, with a weak D call TRBD1 (5 bases). With 4 bases removed from V and 3 bases from J, the gap between germline ends came to 8 bases. CDR1 DFQATT and CDR2 SNEGSKA come from the germline V gene (reference sequence). The CDR3 has 12 amino acids. In DNA, the CDR3 is TGCAGTGCTATAGACAGTACAGATACGCAGTATTTT. This codes for CSAIDSTDTQYF.

This clonotype was detected a few times. The rearrangement uses TRBV5-1 and TRBJ2-7, with 7 bases fitting TRBD1. CDR1 and CDR2 from the germline V gene are SGHRS and YFSETQ. CDR3 length: 12 residues. J gave up 10 bases and V 2 bases, and 6 bases lay outside the gene matches. The CDR3 is CASSFGQERQYF. The CDR3 DNA is TGCGCCAGCAGCTTCGGACAGGAGCGACAGTACTTC.

This chain connects TRBV6-1 to TRBJ1-1; D ambiguous. CDR1 is MNHNS and CDR2 is SASEGT in the germline V gene. V was shortened by 3 bases and J by 2 bases, with 4 bases between the two germline ends. CDR3 length equals 12 residues. The CDR3 DNA reads as TGTGCCAGCAGTGATTCCAACACTGAAGCTTTCTTT. It encodes CASSDSNTEAFF.

The chain uses TRBV5-1 and TRBJ1-1, with D unresolved. The CDR3 runs to 16 residues. Trimming removed 0 bases at V and 7 bases at J, with 19 bases between. CDR1 and CDR2 from the germline V gene are SGHRS and YFSETQ. The CDR3 sequence is CASSLEGSGRSHEAFF. The DNA of the CDR3 is TGCGCCAGCAGCTTGGAAGGGTCAGGCCGTAGCCATGAAGCTTTCTTT.

The V call is TRBV5-1, the J call TRBJ2-7; 12 bases map to TRBD2. Germline V gene lookup returns CDR1 SGHRS and CDR2 YFSETQ. The CDR3 loop spans 16 amino acids. The ends lost 3 bases at V and 2 bases at J; junction bases unmatched: 6. CDR3 residues: CASSSTSGSGTYEQYF. The CDR3 DNA reads as TGCGCCAGCAGCTCGACTAGCGGGAGTGGAACCTACGAGCAGTACTTC.

The sample holds a few counts of this clonotype. V usage is TRBV28 and J usage is TRBJ1-1, with a possible D match to TRBD1 (5 bases). Looked up from germline, CDR1 is MDHEN and CDR2 is SYDVKM. V gave up 6 bases and J gave up 3 bases, with 14 bases separating them. The CDR3 length is 14 residues. CDR3 coding DNA: TGTGCCAGCAGACAACCGGGGCGCGACACTGAAGCTTTCTTT. Residues: CASRQPGRDTEAFF.

The chain employs TRBV12-3 or TRBV12-4 and TRBJ2-1; TRBD2 matches at 9 bases. The CDR3 sequence is 15 residues long. J gave up 4 bases and V 7 bases, and 8 bases lay outside the gene matches. CDR3 amino acids: CASIKAGGGYNEQFF. CDR3 sequence (DNA): TGTGCCAGCATCAAAGCGGGAGGCGGGTACAATGAGCAGTTCTTC.

The rearrangement links TRBV20-1 to TRBJ2-5; 10 nucleotides agree with TRBD1. Per germline, CDR1 DFQATT and CDR2 SNEGSKA (reference sequence). This CDR3 spans 15 amino acids. V lost 4 bases and J lost 6; bases outside the gene matches: 11. The chain's CDR3 is CSAIPSTGGAKTQYF. CDR3 DNA sequence: TGCAGTGCTATACCTTCGACAGGGGGCGCGAAGACCCAGTACTTC.

The rearrangement links TRBV6-1 to TRBJ2-2; TRBD1 is a possible D gene (5 bases). Germline CDR1 MNHNS, CDR2 SASEGT. CDR3 length: 15 amino acids. The germline V and J ends were trimmed by 4 bases and 2 bases, with 11 bases remaining between them. Written as DNA, the CDR3 is TGTGCCAGCAGTGCATACAGGTTCAACACCGGGGAGCTGTTTTTT. Translation gives CASSAYRFNTGELFF.

This chain connects TRBV2 to TRBJ2-3, with no clear D. The CDR3 is made up of 13 amino acids. V was cut by 9 bases and J by 0 bases, with 10 bases left in between. Looked up from germline, CDR1 is SNHLY and CDR2 is FYNNEI. In nucleotides, the CDR3 is TGTGCCAGGAGGAGTTCTAGCACAGATACGCAGTATTTT. This translates into CARRSSSTDTQYF.

This clonotype occurred a few times. This rearrangement joins TRBV12-3 or TRBV12-4 to TRBJ2-5, with D possibly TRBD2 on 6 matching bases. The V end lost 1 base, the J end lost 5 bases, and 14 bases lay between the germline ends. The CDR3 has 15 amino acids. DNA of the CDR3: TGTGCCAGCAGTTTAGGTAGCGGTGTGGGGGAGACCCAGTACTTC. Its protein product is CASSLGSGVGETQYF.